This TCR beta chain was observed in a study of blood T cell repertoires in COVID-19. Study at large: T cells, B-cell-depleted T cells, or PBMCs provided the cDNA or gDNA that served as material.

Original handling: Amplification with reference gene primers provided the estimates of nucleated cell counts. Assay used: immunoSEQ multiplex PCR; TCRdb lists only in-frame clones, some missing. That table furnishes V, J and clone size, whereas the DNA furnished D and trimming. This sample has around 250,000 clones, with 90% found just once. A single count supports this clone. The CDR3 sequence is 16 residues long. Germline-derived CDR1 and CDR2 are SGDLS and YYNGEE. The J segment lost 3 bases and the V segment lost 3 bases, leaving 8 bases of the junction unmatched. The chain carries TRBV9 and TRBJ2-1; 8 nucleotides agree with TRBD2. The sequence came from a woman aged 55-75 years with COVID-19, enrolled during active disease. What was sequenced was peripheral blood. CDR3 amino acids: CASSARSGGHYNEQFF. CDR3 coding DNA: TGTGCCAGCAGCGCCCGCTCGGGGGGGCACTACAATGAGCAGTTCTTC.